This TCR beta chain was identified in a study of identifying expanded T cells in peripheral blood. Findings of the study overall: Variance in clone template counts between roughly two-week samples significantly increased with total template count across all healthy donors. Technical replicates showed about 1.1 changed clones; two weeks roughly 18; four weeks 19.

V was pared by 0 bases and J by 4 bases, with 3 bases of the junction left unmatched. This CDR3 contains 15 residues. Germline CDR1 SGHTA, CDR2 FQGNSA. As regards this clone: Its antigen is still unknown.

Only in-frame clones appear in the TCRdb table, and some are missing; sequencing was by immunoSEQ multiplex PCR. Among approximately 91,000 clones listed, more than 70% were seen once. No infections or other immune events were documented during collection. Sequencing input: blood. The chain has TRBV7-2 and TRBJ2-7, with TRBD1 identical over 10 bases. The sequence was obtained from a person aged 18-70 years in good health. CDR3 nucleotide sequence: TGTGCCAGCAGCTTAGCGGGACAGGGGTGGTACGAGCAGTACTTC. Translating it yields CASSLAGQGWYEQYF. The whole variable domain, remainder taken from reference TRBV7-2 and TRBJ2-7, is GAGVSQSPSNKVTEKGKDVELRCDPISGHTALYWYRQSLGQGLEFLIYFQGNSAPDKSGLPSDRFSAERTGGSVSTLTIQRTQQEDSAVYLCASSLAGQGWYEQYFGPGTRLTVT.